The rows below give T cell receptor beta chains drawn from one sample of a study of HIV-infected patients and healthy controls. TCRdb reprocessed the 5' RACE reads via MiXCR and lists one record per CDR3 protein. The table has 15,000 to 20,000 distinct CDR3 sequences, around 10% seen once. The material sequenced was blood. The receptor set was obtained from an adult in good health. CDR3s include the opening cysteine and the closing phenylalanine or tryptophan. The D gene is left open where the match is weak. Only part of the rows carry a size: once, few, many, or a class if the clone is expanded.

v_gene,abundance,j_gene,d_gene,CDR3aa,CDR3nt
TRBV12-3/TRBV12-4,many,TRBJ2-3,TRBD2,CASSTSGPYGDTQYF,TGTGCCAGCAGCACTAGCGGGCCTTACGGAGATACGCAGTATTTT
TRBV7-6,many,TRBJ2-3,NA,CASSLEGKADTQYF,TGTGCCAGCAGCTTAGAAGGCAAGGCGGATACGCAGTATTTT
TRBV5-1,few,TRBJ2-3,TRBD2,CASSHTSGGTDTQYF,TGCGCCAGCAGCCACACTAGCGGGGGCACAGATACGCAGTATTTT
TRBV5-1,few,TRBJ1-1,NA,CASSPGRLNTEAFF,TGCGCCAGCAGTCCCGGGAGACTGAACACTGAAGCTTTCTTT
TRBV19,many,TRBJ2-1,TRBD2,CASSQTSGRFNEQFF,TGTGCCAGTAGTCAAACTAGCGGGAGATTTAATGAGCAGTTCTTC
TRBV4-2,many,TRBJ2-6,NA,CASSQDWDFSGANVLTF,TGTGCCAGCAGCCAAGACTGGGACTTCTCTGGGGCCAACGTCCTGACTTTC
TRBV6-5,many,TRBJ2-3,NA,CASTRGSSTDTQYF,TGTGCCAGCACTAGGGGCAGTAGCACAGATACGCAGTATTTT
TRBV27,many,TRBJ2-3,NA,CASPSQSTDTQYF,TGTGCCAGCCCCTCACAGAGCACAGATACGCAGTATTTT
TRBV7-9,medium-sized,TRBJ2-3,NA,CASRPDSFPDTQYF,TGTGCCAGCAGACCTGACAGTTTCCCTGATACGCAGTATTTT
TRBV3-1,many,TRBJ2-2,TRBD2,CASSQDGGRLNGELFF,TGTGCCAGCAGCCAAGATGGCGGGAGATTGAACGGGGAGCTGTTTTTT
TRBV11-2,many,TRBJ2-1,NA,CASSFNSNEQFF,TGTGCCAGCAGCTTTAACAGCAATGAGCAGTTCTTC
TRBV7-2,many,TRBJ1-6,NA,CASSSAAESYNSPLHF,TGTGCCAGCAGCTCAGCTGCGGAGTCCTATAATTCACCCCTCCACTTT
TRBV10-3,few,TRBJ2-5,NA,CAISDPGRGVGETQYF,TGTGCCATCAGCGATCCTGGCAGGGGGGTCGGAGAGACCCAGTACTTC
TRBV29-1,NA,TRBJ2-3,NA,CSVVGGVTDTQYF,TGCAGCGTTGTAGGGGGGGTCACAGATACGCAGTATTTT
TRBV29-1,NA,TRBJ2-5,TRBD2,CSVGGAQYF,TGCAGTGTGGGGGGGGCCCAGTACTTC
TRBV11-1,medium-sized,TRBJ2-7,NA,CASSWDSSAYEQYF,TGTGCCAGCAGCTGGGACTCCTCCGCCTACGAGCAGTACTTC
TRBV4-3,many,TRBJ2-3,NA,CASSQGSGRRFTDTQYF,TGCGCCAGCAGCCAAGGGTCGGGCAGGCGATTCACAGATACGCAGTATTTT
TRBV29-1,many,TRBJ2-6,NA,CSVEISGSGANVLTF,TGCAGCGTTGAAATATCAGGGTCCGGGGCCAACGTCCTGACTTTC
TRBV13,NA,TRBJ2-1,TRBD1,CASSVTGRNEQFF,TGTGCCAGCAGCGTGACAGGGAGAAATGAGCAGTTCTTC
TRBV5-1,few,TRBJ2-7,TRBD2,CASSPEGGDPYEQYF,TGCGCCAGCAGCCCGGAGGGAGGGGACCCCTACGAGCAGTACTTC
TRBV29-1,few,TRBJ2-7,NA,CSVYSAGTYEQYF,TGCAGCGTTTACTCCGCCGGGACCTACGAGCAGTACTTC
TRBV12-3/TRBV12-4,few,TRBJ2-3,NA,CASTSGSGSTDTQYF,TGTGCCAGCACTTCAGGGAGCGGAAGCACAGATACGCAGTATTTT
TRBV7-2,many,TRBJ2-3,TRBD2,CASSLGLAPDTQYF,TGTGCCAGCAGCTTAGGACTAGCCCCAGATACGCAGTATTTT
TRBV19,NA,TRBJ2-1,NA,CASSIDGVNEQFF,TGTGCCAGTAGTATTGATGGTGTGAATGAGCAGTTCTTC